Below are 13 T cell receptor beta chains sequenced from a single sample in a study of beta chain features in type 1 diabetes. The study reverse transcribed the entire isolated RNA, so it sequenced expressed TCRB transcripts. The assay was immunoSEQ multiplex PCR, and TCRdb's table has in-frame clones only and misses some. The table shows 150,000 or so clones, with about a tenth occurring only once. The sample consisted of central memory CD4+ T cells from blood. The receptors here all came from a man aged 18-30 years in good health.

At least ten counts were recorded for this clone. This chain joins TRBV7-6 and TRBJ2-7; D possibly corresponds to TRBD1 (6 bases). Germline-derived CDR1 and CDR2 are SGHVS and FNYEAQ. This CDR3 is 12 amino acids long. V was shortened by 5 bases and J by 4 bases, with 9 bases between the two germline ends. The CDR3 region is CASSRTAYEQYF. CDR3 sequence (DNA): TGTGCCAGCAGCCGGACAGCTTACGAGCAGTACTTC.

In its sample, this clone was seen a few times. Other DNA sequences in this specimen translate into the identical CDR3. The CDR3 is CSAGQKETQYF. The CDR3 DNA follows: TGCAGTGCGGGACAGAAAGAGACCCAGTACTTC. The rearrangement uses TRBV20-1 and TRBJ2-5; the match to TRBD1 covers 7 bases. The CDR3 loop spans 11 amino acids. Germline-derived CDR1 and CDR2 are DFQATT and SNEGSKA (reference sequence). Unmatched junction bases numbered 1, after V lost 6 bases and J lost 3 bases.

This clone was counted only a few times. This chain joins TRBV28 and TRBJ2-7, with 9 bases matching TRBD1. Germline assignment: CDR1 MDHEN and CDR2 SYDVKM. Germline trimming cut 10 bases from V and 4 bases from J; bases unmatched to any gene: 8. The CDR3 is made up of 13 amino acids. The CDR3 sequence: CATTGTGRYEQYF. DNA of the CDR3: TGTGCCACGACCGGGACAGGGAGATACGAGCAGTACTTC.

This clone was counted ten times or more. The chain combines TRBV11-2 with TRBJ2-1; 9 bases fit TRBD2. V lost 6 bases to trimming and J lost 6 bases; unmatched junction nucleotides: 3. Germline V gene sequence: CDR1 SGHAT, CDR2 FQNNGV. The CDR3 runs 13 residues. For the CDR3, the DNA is TGTGCCAGCAGACTGACTAGCGGCAATGAGCAGTTCTTC. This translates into CASRLTSGNEQFF.

The CDR3 DNA reads as TGCGCCAGCAGCTTGACTAGCGGGGGCCTCCGCCAAGAGACCCAGTACTTC. Encoded protein: CASSLTSGGLRQETQYF. The chain has TRBV5-1 and TRBJ2-5, with TRBD2 identical over 11 bases. This CDR3 comprises 17 residues. V lost 1 base and J lost 1; bases outside the gene matches: 6. Looked up from germline, CDR1 is SGHRS and CDR2 is YFSETQ.

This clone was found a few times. The CDR3 protein is CASRRVPADGYTF. DNA of the CDR3: TGTGCCAGCAGACGGGTCCCAGCGGATGGCTACACCTTC. The chain uses TRBV6-5 and TRBJ1-2; D is unresolved. The CDR3 runs to 13 residues. V gave up 6 bases and J gave up 6 bases, with 14 bases separating them. CDR1 and CDR2 (germline): MNHEY, SVGAGI.

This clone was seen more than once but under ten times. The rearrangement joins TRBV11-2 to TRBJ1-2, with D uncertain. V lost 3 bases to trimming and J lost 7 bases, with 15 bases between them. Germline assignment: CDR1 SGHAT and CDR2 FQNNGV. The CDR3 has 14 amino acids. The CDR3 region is CASSLFGGNSGYTF. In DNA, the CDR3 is TGTGCCAGCAGCTTGTTTGGAGGGAATAGTGGCTACACCTTC.

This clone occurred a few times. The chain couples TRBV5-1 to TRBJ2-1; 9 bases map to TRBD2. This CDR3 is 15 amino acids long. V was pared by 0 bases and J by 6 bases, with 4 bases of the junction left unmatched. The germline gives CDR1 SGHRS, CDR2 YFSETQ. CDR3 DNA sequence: TGCGCCAGCAGCTTGGTAGCGGGGGTCCCCAATGAGCAGTTCTTC. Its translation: CASSLVAGVPNEQFF.

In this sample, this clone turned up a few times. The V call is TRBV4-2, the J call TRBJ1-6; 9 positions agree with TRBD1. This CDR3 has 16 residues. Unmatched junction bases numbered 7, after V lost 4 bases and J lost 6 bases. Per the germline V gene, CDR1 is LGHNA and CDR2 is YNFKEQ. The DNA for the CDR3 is TGTGCCAGCAGCCCCTTAGGGGGACAGGGTAATTCACCCCTCCACTTT. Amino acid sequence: CASSPLGGQGNSPLHF.

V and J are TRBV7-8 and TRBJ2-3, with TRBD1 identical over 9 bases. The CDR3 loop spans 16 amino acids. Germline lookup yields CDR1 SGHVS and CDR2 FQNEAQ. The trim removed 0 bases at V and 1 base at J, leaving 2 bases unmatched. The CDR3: CASSLARQGGTDTQYF. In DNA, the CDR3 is TGTGCCAGCAGCTTAGCTCGACAGGGGGGCACAGATACGCAGTATTTT.

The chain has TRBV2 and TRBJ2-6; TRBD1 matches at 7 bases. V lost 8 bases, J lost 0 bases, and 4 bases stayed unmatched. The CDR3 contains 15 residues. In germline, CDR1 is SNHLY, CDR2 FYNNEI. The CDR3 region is CASWTGFSGANVLTF. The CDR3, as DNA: TGTGCCAGCTGGACAGGTTTCTCTGGGGCCAACGTCCTGACTTTC.

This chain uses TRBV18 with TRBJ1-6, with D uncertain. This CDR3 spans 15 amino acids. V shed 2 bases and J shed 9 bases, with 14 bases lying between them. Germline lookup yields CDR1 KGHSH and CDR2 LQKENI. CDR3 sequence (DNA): TGTGCCAGCTCACCAGTTGGGGAGGCGGGTTCACCCCTCCACTTT. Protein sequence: CASSPVGEAGSPLHF.

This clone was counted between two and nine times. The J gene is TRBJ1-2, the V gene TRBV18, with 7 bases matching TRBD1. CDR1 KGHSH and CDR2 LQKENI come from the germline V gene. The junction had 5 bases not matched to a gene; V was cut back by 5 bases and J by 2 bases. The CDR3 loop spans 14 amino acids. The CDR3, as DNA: TGTGCCAGCTCAGCAGGGACAGCAAACTATGGCTACACCTTC. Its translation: CASSAGTANYGYTF.